Each of the 18 T cell receptor beta chains below was sequenced from the same sample in a study of T cells after yellow fever vaccination. TCRdb itself ran the 5' RACE reads through MiXCR, one entry per CDR3 protein. In the table there are approximately 120,000 distinct CDR3 sequences, almost 9% of which are singletons. This specimen consisted of CD8+ T cells sorted from PBMCs, obtained on the day of the yellow fever booster vaccination. These receptors were taken from a man aged 18 to 30 who received the YFV17D yellow fever vaccine.

This chain connects TRBV20-1 to TRBJ2-1, with D tentatively TRBD2 (7 bases). Trimming pared 6 bases from V and 2 bases from J, leaving 14 bases between. The V gene's germline CDR1 is DFQATT and CDR2 SNEGSKA (reference sequence). The CDR3 length is 14 residues. The CDR3 is CSARGAGAYNEQFF. The DNA of the CDR3 is TGCAGTGCCCGGGGGGCGGGGGCCTACAATGAGCAGTTCTTC.

This sequence joins TRBV27 and TRBJ2-1; D gene uncertain. The V end was cut by 2 bases, the J end by 2 bases, with 10 bases between. This CDR3 has 15 residues. In germline, CDR1 is MNHEY, CDR2 SMNVEV (reference sequence). CDR3 nucleotides: TGTGCCAGCAGTTTAGGGCTTACGGCCTACAATGAGCAGTTCTTC. Translating it yields CASSLGLTAYNEQFF.

V is TRBV5-6 and J is TRBJ1-2; TRBD1 matches 7 bases. Germline lookup yields CDR1 SGHDT and CDR2 YYEEEE. V dropped 5 bases and J dropped 13; count of bases not matched to a gene: 8. This CDR3 comprises 11 residues. The CDR3 sequence is CASRPTGEATF. CDR3 DNA sequence: TGTGCCAGCAGACCAACAGGGGAGGCCACCTTC. Full variable domain (rest looked up from reference TRBV5-6 and TRBJ1-2): DAGVTQSPTHLIKTRGQQVTLRCSPKSGHDTVSWYQQALGQGPQFIFQYYEEEERQRGNFPDRFSGHQFPNYSSELNVNALLLGDSALYLCASRPTGEATFGSGTRLTVV.

The sample holds a few counts of this clonotype. CDR3 amino acids: CASSRTGYGYTF. CDR3 DNA: TGTGCCAGCAGCCGCACGGGATATGGCTACACCTTC. The chain carries TRBV6-2 or TRBV6-3 and TRBJ1-2; D gene uncertain. The V end lost 6 bases, the J end lost 5 bases, and 10 bases lay between the germline ends. The CDR3 has 12 residues. The V gene's germline CDR1 is MNHEY and CDR2 SVGEGT.

This clonotype was counted between two and nine times. CDR3: CSLMGGSTDTQYF. In DNA, the CDR3 is TGCAGTCTCATGGGGGGGAGCACAGATACGCAGTATTTT. V is TRBV20-1 and J is TRBJ2-3; 7 nucleotides align to TRBD2. Germline assignment: CDR1 DFQATT and CDR2 SNEGSKA (reference sequence). CDR3 length equals 13 residues. With 8 bases clipped from V and 0 bases from J, the junction kept 5 bases outside the gene matches.

The chain employs TRBV7-9 and TRBJ2-4; D call uncertain. V lost 4 bases to trimming and J lost 1 base, with 11 bases between them. This CDR3 has 15 residues. From germline, CDR1 is SEHNR and CDR2 FQNEAQ (reference sequence). CDR3 residues: CASSYTGLAKNIQYF. The CDR3 DNA is TGTGCCAGCAGCTATACCGGCCTGGCCAAAAACATTCAGTACTTC.

V gene TRBV4-1 combines with J gene TRBJ2-7, with a weak D call TRBD1 (6 bases). Germline CDR1 is MGHRA and CDR2 is YSYEKL. Trimming took off 1 base at V and 3 bases at J, with 13 bases between the two ends. The CDR3 runs to 15 residues. The CDR3 reads CASSQAGAESYEQYF. The CDR3 region has the DNA TGCGCCAGCAGCCAAGCAGGGGCGGAAAGCTACGAGCAGTACTTC.

The rearrangement links TRBV10-3 to TRBJ1-4; D is possibly TRBD1 (6 bases). The ends were cut back, 3 bases at V and 5 bases at J, with 7 bases in the middle. The V gene's germline CDR1 is ENHRY and CDR2 SYGVKD. The CDR3 has 13 amino acids. The CDR3, as DNA: TGTGCCATCAGTGAAGGGGGAAATGAAAAACTGTTTTTT. Protein sequence: CAISEGGNEKLFF.

V and J are TRBV6-2 or TRBV6-3 and TRBJ1-5, with unresolved D. CDR1 is MNHEY and CDR2 is SVGEGT in the germline V gene. There are 12 residues in the CDR3. V dropped 2 bases and J dropped 6 bases, with 5 bases sitting between them. CDR3 amino acids: CASSYGVQPQHF. CDR3 DNA sequence: TGTGCCAGCAGTTACGGGGTTCAGCCCCAGCATTTT.

The chain employs TRBV6-2 or TRBV6-3 and TRBJ2-3, with D hard to call. Germline V gene data show CDR1 as MNHEY and CDR2 as SVGEGT. This CDR3 is built from 14 residues. V gave up 2 bases and J gave up 5 bases, with 11 bases separating them. The CDR3: CASSYVSSEDTQYF. The CDR3 DNA sequence: TGTGCCAGCAGTTACGTTTCGAGTGAAGATACGCAGTATTTT.

The sample holds a few counts of this clonotype. This chain connects TRBV7-9 to TRBJ2-7; 7 nucleotides match TRBD2. The CDR3 has 14 amino acids. CDR1 is SEHNR, CDR2 FQNEAQ, per germline (reference sequence). V was clipped by 1 base and J by 7 bases; unmatched bases: 7. The CDR3 protein is CASSLGGAGAEQYV. CDR3 DNA sequence: TGTGCCAGCAGCTTAGGGGGCGCGGGAGCTGAGCAGTACGTC.

This clonotype occurred a few times. The rearrangement joins TRBV20-1 to TRBJ2-7; 7 nucleotides line up with TRBD2. The CDR3 runs to 15 residues. V lost 3 bases to trimming and J lost 2 bases; unmatched junction nucleotides: 10. Per the germline V gene, CDR1 is DFQATT and CDR2 is SNEGSKA (reference sequence). Here the CDR3 reads CSASPLGGGAYEQYV. CDR3 in DNA: TGCAGTGCTAGTCCCCTTGGGGGGGGAGCCTACGAGCAGTACGTC.

This clonotype appeared many times. The chain is built from TRBV11-2 and TRBJ2-1, with TRBD2 matching over 8 bases. Germline V gives CDR1 SGHAT, CDR2 FQNNGV. The CDR3 runs 14 residues. V was pared by 1 base and J by 7 bases, with 3 bases of the junction left unmatched. CDR3 coding DNA: TGTGCCAGCAGCTTAGTTCCGGGGGGGAATGAGCAGTTCTTC. Protein: CASSLVPGGNEQFF. The full variable domain, its missing parts supplied by reference TRBV11-2 and TRBJ2-1, is EAGVAQSPRYKIIEKRQSVAFWCNPISGHATLYWYQQILGQGPKLLIQFQNNGVVDDSQLPKDRFSAERLKGVDSTLKIQPAKLEDSAVYLCASSLVPGGNEQFFGPGTRLTVL.

The chain uses TRBV3-1 and TRBJ2-2; no clear D gene. Trimming took off 0 bases at V and 8 bases at J, with 13 bases between the two ends. This CDR3 spans 15 amino acids. Germline V CDR1 and CDR2: LGHDT, YNNKEL (reference sequence). The CDR3 sequence is CASSQDLEFTGELFF. The CDR3 DNA reads as TGTGCCAGCAGCCAAGATTTGGAGTTCACGGGGGAGCTGTTTTTT.

This clonotype came up many times. V and J are TRBV7-9 and TRBJ2-7; TRBD1 matches 7 bases. The CDR3 is made up of 15 amino acids. Germline V gene data show CDR1 as SEHNR and CDR2 as FQNEAQ (reference sequence). Germline trimming cut 4 bases from V and 2 bases from J; bases unmatched to any gene: 8. In nucleotides, the CDR3 is TGTGCCAGCAGCTCCCCGGGACAGCACCCCTACGAGCAGTACGTC. Translating gives CASSSPGQHPYEQYV.

The rearrangement joins TRBV5-1 to TRBJ1-2; D possibly corresponds to TRBD1 (5 bases). The CDR3 consists of 15 residues. V lost 4 bases to trimming and J lost 8 bases, with 21 bases between them. Germline V gene lookup returns CDR1 SGHRS and CDR2 YFSETQ. CDR3 protein: CASSPGRRGTDGYTF. The CDR3 nucleotides are TGCGCCAGCAGCCCCGGCAGAAGGGGAACCGACGGCTACACCTTC.

This clonotype was seen a few times. J is TRBJ1-5 and V is TRBV12-5; 7 nucleotides agree with TRBD1. Germline V CDR1 and CDR2: LGHNT, FRNRAP. This CDR3 has 14 amino acids. With 5 bases clipped from V and 4 bases from J, the junction kept 5 bases outside the gene matches. CDR3 region: CASGPETGNQPQHF. The DNA for the CDR3 is TGTGCTAGTGGTCCAGAGACAGGGAATCAGCCCCAGCATTTT.

The chain combines TRBV28 with TRBJ1-5, with D possibly TRBD1 on 6 matching bases. Germline values: CDR1 MDHEN, CDR2 SYDVKM. With 9 bases removed from V and 0 bases from J, the gap between germline ends came to 12 bases. This CDR3 has 14 residues. CDR3 DNA: TGTGCCAGTAGGACAGTTTATAGCAATCAGCCCCAGCATTTT. Protein sequence: CASRTVYSNQPQHF.